This T cell receptor beta chain was captured in a study of naive and memory T cell subsets. Overall study results and limits: This RNA-based method may be sensitive to activation-related transcript changes. Tuberculin site TCR excess was interpreted as type IV hypersensitivity infiltration.

This clonotype has only a few counts. Its antigen is unidentified. The treatment denotes: skin biopsy from PPD injection site in Mantoux-positive individual. TCR cDNA received a 3' ligated oligonucleotide that carried a UMI. Individuals with a positive Mantoux test gave biopsies from PPD-injected skin. Unsorted total RNA, 1 to 1000 ng, was DNase treated before reverse transcription. Amplification of ligated cDNA took four PCR rounds with SP2 and nested alpha and beta constant primers. TCRdb used MiXCR to reprocess the UMI-ligation and nested PCR reads, holding one entry per CDR3 protein. The data show some 15,000 distinct CDR3 sequences, with 4% to 6.5% seen just once and around 7.5% held by the top ten. The sequence was obtained from an adult in good health. Sequencing was performed on skin, taken from a tuberculin skin test site.

CDR3 protein: CASSFRGSTDTQYF. DNA of the CDR3: TGTGCCAGCAGTTTCCGGGGTAGCACAGATACGCAGTATTTT. The rearrangement links TRBV28 to TRBJ2-3; maybe TRBD2 (5 bases). Germline CDR1 reads MDHEN; CDR2 reads SYDVKM. The V and J ends lost 3 bases and 0 bases respectively, with 7 bases between them. The CDR3 spans 14 residues.